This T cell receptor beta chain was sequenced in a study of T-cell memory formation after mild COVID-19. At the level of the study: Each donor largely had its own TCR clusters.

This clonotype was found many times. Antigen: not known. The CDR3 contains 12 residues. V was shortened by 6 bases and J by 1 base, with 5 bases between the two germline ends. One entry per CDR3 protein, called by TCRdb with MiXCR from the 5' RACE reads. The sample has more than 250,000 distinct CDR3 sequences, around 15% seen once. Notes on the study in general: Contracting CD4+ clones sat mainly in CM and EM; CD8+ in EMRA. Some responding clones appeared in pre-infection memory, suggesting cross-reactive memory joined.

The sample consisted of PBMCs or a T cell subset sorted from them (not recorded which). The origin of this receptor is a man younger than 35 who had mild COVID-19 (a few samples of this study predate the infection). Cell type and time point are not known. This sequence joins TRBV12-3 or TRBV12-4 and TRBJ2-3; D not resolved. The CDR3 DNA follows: TGTGCCAGCAGCTTTGGCACAGATACGCAGTATTTT. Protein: CASSFGTDTQYF.